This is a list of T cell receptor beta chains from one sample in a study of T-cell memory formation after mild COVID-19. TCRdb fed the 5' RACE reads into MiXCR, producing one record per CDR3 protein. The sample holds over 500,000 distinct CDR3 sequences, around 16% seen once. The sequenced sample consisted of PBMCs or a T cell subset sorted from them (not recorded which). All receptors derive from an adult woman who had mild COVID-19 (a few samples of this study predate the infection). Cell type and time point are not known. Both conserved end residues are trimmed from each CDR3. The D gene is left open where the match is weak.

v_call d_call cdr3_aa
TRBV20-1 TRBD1 SASTGDGYT
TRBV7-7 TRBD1 ASSPARGLDNEQF
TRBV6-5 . ASSYSISNDNEQF
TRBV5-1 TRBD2 ASSPTSGSSYNEQF
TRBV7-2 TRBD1 ASSSRGRGRLTGELF
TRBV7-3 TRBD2 ASSFLAGRYEQF
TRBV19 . ASSSRNRDDIQY
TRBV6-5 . ASSYSRGSEQY
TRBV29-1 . SVAPSLYTEAF
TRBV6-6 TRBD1 ASSRDRGSGEQY
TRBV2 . ASYLFPEQF
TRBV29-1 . SVKGLLNTEAF
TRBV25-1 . ASSESWGYEQY
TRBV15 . ATSRPLRSLSGNTEAF
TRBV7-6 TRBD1 ASSLGTGTGDEQF
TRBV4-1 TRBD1 ASRTGAGDTEAF
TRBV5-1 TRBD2 ASEPGEGRPYEQY
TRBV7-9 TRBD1 ASSPGGAGLNYGYT
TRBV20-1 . SARAPTGMNTEAF
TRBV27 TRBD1 ASSLSQGAGYGYT
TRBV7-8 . ASSLASNSPLH
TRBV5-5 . ASSLGSLHNTEAF
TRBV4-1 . ASSPGRDYSPLH
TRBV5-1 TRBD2 ASSSGTSGGVHGQF
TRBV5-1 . ASSHRDSNTGELF
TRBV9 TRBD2 ASSVDPRAGADTQY
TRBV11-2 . ASNIGHFEGSYNSPLH
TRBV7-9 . ASSQGLANYGYT